This entry concerns a single T cell receptor (beta chain). One Seattle source followed patients from active infection through their disease course. The data derive from a study of blood T cell repertoires in COVID-19. Profiling relied on immunoSEQ multiplex PCR, and the TCRdb table lists in-frame clones only, not all of them. The sample includes over 75,000 clones, roughly 88% of them seen just once. The sequenced material came from peripheral blood. The sequence was collected from a man aged 50 to 60 with COVID-19, enrolled during active disease.

For the CDR3, the DNA is TGTGCCTGGAGTGGGCCCTCCGAGACCCAGTACTTC. Its translation is CAWSGPSETQYF. The genes are TRBV30 and TRBJ2-5; D not resolved. Germline V gene data show CDR1 as GTSNPN and CDR2 as SVGIG (reference sequence). Trimming took off 1 base at V and 5 bases at J, with 8 bases between the two ends. This CDR3 region has 12 residues.